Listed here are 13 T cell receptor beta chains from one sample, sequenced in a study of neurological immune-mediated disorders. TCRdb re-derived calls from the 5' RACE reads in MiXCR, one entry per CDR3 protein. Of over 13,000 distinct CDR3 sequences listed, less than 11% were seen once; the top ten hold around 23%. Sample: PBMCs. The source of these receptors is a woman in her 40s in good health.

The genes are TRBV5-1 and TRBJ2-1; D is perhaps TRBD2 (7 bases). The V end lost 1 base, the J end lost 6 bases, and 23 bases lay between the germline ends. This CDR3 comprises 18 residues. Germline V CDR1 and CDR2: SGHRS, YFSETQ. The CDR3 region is CASSLWGQRGLRGNEQFF. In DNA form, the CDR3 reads TGCGCCAGCAGCTTGTGGGGGCAGCGGGGCCTTCGGGGCAATGAGCAGTTCTTC.

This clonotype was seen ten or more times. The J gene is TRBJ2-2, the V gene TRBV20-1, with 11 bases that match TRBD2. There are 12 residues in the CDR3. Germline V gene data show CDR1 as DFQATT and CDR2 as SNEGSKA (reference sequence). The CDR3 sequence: CSGTSGAGELFF. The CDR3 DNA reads TGCAGCGGGACTAGCGGAGCCGGGGAGCTGTTTTTT.

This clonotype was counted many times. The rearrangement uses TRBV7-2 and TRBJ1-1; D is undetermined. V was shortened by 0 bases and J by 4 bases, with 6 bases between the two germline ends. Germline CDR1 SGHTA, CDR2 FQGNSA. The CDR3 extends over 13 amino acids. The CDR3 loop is CASSLAGPTEAFF. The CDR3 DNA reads TGTGCCAGCAGCTTAGCAGGCCCCACTGAAGCTTTCTTT.

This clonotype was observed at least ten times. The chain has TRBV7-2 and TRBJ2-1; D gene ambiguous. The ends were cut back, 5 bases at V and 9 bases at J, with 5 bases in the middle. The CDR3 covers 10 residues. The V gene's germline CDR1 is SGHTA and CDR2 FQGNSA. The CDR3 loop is CASSGIEQFF. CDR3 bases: TGTGCCAGCAGCGGGATTGAGCAGTTCTTC.

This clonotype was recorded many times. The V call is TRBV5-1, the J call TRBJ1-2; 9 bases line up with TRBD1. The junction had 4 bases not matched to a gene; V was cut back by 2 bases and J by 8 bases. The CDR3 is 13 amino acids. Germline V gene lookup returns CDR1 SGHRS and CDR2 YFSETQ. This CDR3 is CASSLGTGYGYTF. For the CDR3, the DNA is TGCGCCAGCAGCTTAGGGACAGGGTACGGCTACACCTTC.

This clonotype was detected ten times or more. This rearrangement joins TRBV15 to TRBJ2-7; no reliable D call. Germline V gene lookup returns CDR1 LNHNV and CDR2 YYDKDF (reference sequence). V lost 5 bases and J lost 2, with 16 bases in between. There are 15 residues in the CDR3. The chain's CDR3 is CATSAPDRSPYEQYF. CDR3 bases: TGTGCCACCAGCGCCCCAGATCGGTCTCCCTACGAGCAGTACTTC.

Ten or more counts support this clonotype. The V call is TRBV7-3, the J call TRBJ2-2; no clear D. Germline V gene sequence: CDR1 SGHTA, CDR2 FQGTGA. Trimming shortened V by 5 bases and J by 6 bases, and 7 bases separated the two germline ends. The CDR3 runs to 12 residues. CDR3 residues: CASSPRAGELFF. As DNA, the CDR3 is TGTGCCAGCAGCCCAAGGGCCGGGGAGCTGTTTTTT. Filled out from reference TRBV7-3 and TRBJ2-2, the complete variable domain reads GAGVSQTPSNKVTEKGKYVELRCDPISGHTALYWYRQSLGQGPEFLIYFQGTGAADDSGLPNDRFFAVRPEGSVSTLKIQRTERGDSAVYLCASSPRAGELFFGEGSRLTVL.

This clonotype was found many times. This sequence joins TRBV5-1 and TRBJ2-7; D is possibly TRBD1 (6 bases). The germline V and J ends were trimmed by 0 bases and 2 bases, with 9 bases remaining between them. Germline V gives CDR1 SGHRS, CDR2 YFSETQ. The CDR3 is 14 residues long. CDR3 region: CASSLAGQTYEQYF. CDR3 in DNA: TGCGCCAGCAGCTTGGCCGGACAGACCTACGAGCAGTACTTC. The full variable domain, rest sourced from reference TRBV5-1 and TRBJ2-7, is KAGVTQTPRYLIKTRGQQVTLSCSPISGHRSVSWYQQTPGQGLQFLFEYFSETQRNKGNFPGRFSGRQFSNSRSEMNVSTLELGDSALYLCASSLAGQTYEQYFGPGTRLTVT.

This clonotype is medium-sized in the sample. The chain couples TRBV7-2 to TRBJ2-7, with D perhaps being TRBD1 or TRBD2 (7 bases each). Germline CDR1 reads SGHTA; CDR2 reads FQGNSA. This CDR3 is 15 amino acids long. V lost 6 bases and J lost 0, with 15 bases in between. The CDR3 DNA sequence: TGTGCCAGCAGACAGGGGACGGGAGGCTCCTACGAGCAGTACTTC. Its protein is CASRQGTGGSYEQYF.

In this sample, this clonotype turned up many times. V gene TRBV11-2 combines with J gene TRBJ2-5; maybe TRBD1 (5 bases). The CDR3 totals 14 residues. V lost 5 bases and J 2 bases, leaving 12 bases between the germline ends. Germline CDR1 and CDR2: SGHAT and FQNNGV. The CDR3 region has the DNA TGTGCCAGCAGCCAGCAGGGAAAGCAAGAGACCCAGTACTTC. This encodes CASSQQGKQETQYF.

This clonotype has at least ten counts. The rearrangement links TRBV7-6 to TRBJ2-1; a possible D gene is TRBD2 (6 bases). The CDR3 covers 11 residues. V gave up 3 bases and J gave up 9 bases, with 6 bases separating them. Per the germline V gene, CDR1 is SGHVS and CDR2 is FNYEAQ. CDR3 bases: TGTGCCAGCAGCTTGGGAGGTGAGCAGTTCTTC. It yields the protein CASSLGGEQFF. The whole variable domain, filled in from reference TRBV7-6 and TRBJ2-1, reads GAGVSQSPRYKVTKRGQDVALRCDPISGHVSLYWYRQALGQGPEFLTYFNYEAQQDKSGLPNDRFSAERPEGSISTLTIQRTEQRDSAMYRCASSLGGEQFFGPGTRLTVL.

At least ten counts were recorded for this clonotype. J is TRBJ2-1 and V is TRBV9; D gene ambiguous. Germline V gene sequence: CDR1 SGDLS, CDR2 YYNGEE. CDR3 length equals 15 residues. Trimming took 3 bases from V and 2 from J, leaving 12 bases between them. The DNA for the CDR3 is TGTGCCAGCAGCGGCGACCTCCTGGCCTACAATGAGCAGTTCTTC. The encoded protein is CASSGDLLAYNEQFF. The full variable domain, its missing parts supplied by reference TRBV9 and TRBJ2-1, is DSGVTQTPKHLITATGQRVTLRCSPRSGDLSVYWYQQSLDQGLQFLIQYYNGEERAKGNILERFSAQQFPDLHSELNLSSLELGDSALYFCASSGDLLAYNEQFFGPGTRLTVL.

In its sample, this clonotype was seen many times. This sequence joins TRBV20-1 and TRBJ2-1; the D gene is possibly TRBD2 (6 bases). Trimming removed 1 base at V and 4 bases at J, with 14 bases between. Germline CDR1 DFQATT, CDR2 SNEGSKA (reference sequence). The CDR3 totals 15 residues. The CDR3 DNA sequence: TGCAGTGCTAGAGGTCTGGTGGGGGGTTACAATGAGCAGTTCTTC. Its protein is CSARGLVGGYNEQFF.